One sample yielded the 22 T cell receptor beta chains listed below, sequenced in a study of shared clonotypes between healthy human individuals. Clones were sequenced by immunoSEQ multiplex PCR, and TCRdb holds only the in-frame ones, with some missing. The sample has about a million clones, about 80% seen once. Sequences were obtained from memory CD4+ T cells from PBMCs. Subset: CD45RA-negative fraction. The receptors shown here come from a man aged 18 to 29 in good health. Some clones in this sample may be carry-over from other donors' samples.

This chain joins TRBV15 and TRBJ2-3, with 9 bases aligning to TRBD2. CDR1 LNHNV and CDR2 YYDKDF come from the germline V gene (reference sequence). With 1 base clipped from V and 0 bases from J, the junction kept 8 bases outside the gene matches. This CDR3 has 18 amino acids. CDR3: CATSRAHTLAGSTDTQYF. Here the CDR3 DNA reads TGTGCCACCAGCAGAGCACATACCCTAGCGGGGAGCACAGATACGCAGTATTTT.

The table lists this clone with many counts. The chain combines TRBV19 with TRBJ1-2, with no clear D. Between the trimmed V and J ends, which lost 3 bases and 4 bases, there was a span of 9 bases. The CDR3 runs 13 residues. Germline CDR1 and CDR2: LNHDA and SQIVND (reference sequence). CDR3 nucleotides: TGTGCCAGTAGTATCAGGAATACCTATGGCTACACCTTC. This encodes CASSIRNTYGYTF.

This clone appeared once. The CDR3 sequence is CASSFSEYTGELFF. The CDR3 nucleotides read TGTGCCAGCAGCTTCTCGGAGTACACCGGGGAGCTGTTTTTT. This chain uses TRBV7-7 with TRBJ2-2, with D uncertain. Germline V gene data show CDR1 as SSHAT and CDR2 as FNYEAQ (reference sequence). The CDR3 has 14 amino acids. V dropped 3 bases and J dropped 3 bases, with 8 bases sitting between them.

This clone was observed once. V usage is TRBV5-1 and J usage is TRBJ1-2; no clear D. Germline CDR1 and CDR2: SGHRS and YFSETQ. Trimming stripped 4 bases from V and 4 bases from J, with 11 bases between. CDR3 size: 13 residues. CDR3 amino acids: CASSNDGLYGYTF. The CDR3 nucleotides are TGCGCCAGCAGCAACGACGGACTCTATGGCTACACCTTC.

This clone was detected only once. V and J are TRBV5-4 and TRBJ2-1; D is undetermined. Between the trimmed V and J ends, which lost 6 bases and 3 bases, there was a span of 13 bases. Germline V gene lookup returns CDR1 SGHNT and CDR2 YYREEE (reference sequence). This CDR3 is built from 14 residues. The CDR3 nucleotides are TGTGCCAGCAAAGGGAATAGTAACTACAATGAGCAGTTCTTC. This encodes CASKGNSNYNEQFF. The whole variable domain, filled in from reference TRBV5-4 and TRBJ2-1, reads ETGVTQSPTHLIKTRGQQVTLRCSSQSGHNTVSWYQQALGQGPQFIFQYYREEENGRGNFPPRFSGLQFPNYSSELNVNALELDDSALYLCASKGNSNYNEQFFGPGTRLTVL.

In DNA, the CDR3 is TGTGCCAGCAGCCCACGGCAAATTGGCGAGCAGTACTTC. This sequence encodes CASSPRQIGEQYF. The chain recombines TRBV7-2 with TRBJ2-7; D gene uncertain. The V and J ends lost 5 bases and 6 bases respectively, with 14 bases between them. From germline, CDR1 is SGHTA and CDR2 FQGNSA. The CDR3 extends over 13 amino acids.

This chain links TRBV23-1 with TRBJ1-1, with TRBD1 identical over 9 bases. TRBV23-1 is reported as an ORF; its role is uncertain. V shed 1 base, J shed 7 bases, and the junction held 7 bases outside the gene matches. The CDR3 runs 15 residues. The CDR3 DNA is TGCGCCAGCAGTCAATTTAAACAGGGGGCGGGTGAAGCTTTCTTT. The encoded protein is CASSQFKQGAGEAFF.

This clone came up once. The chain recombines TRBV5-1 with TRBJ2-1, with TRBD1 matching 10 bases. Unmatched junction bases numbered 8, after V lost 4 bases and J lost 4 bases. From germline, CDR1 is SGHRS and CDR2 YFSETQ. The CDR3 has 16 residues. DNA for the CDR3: TGCGCCAGCAGCCAAAGACAGGGGGCGGTTTACAATGAGCAGTTCTTC. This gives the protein CASSQRQGAVYNEQFF. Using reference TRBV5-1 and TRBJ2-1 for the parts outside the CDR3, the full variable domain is KAGVTQTPRYLIKTRGQQVTLSCSPISGHRSVSWYQQTPGQGLQFLFEYFSETQRNKGNFPGRFSGRQFSNSRSEMNVSTLELGDSALYLCASSQRQGAVYNEQFFGPGTRLTVL.

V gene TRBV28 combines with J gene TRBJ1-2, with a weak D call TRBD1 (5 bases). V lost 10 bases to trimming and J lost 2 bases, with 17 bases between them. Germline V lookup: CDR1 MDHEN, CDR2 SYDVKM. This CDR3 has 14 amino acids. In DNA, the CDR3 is TGTGCCACAAAAGGCCAGGGCGAAAACTATGGCTACACCTTC. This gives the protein CATKGQGENYGYTF.

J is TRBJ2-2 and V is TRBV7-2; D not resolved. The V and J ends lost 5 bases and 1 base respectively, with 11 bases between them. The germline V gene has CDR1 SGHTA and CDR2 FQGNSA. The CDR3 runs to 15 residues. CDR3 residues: CASSPRLRNTGELFF. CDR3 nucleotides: TGTGCCAGCAGCCCAAGGTTGAGGAACACCGGGGAGCTGTTTTTT.

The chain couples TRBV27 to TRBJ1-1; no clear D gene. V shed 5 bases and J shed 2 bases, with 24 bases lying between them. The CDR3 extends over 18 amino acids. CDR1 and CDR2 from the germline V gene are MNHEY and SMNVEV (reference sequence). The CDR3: CASSPGDARRVSNTEAFF. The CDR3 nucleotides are TGTGCCAGCAGTCCAGGTGACGCGAGAAGGGTAAGCAACACTGAAGCTTTCTTT.

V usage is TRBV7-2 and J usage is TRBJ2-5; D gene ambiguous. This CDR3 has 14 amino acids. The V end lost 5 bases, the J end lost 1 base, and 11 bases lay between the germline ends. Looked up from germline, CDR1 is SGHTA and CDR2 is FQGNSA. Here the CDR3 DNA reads TGTGCCAGCAGCCGACTCGCGGCCCAAGAGACCCAGTACTTC. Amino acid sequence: CASSRLAAQETQYF.

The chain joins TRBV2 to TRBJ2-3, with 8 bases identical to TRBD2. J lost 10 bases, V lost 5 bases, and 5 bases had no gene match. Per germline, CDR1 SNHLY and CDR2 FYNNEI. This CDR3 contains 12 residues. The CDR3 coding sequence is TGTGCCAGCAGTACGACTAGCGCGGCGCAGTATTTT. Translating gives CASSTTSAAQYF.

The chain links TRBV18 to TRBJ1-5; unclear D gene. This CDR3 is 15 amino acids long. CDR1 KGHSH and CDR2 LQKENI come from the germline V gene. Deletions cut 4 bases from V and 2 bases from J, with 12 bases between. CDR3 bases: TGTGCCAGCTCACGACCATCAGGCGGCAATCAGCCCCAGCATTTT. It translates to CASSRPSGGNQPQHF.

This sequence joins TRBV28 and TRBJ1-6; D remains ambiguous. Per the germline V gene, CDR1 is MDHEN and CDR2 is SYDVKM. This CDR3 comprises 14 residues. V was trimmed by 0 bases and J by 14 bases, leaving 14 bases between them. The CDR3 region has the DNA TGTGCCAGCAGTTTATGGGCAGATAAAGTATCCCTCCACTTT. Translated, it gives CASSLWADKVSLHF.

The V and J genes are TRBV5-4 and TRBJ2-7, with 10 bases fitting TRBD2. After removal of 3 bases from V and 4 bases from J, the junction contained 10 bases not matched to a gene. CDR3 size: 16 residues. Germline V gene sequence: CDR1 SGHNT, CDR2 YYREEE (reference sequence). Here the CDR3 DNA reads TGTGCCAGCAGCTCCGGGGGGGGTAGCGGGAGGTACGAGCAGTACTTC. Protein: CASSSGGGSGRYEQYF.

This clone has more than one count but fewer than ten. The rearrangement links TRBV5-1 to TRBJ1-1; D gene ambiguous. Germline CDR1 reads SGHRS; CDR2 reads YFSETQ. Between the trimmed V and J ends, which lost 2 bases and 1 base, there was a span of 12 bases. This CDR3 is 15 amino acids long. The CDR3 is CASSFIGIGNTEAFF. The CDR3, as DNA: TGCGCCAGCAGCTTCATAGGGATAGGGAACACTGAAGCTTTCTTT.

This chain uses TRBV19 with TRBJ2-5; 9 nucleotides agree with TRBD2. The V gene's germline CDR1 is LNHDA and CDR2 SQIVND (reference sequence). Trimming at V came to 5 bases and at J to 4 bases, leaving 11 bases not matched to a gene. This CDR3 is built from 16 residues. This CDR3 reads CASSSIAGAGGETQYF. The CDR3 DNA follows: TGTGCCAGTAGTTCAATAGCGGGAGCTGGCGGAGAGACCCAGTACTTC.

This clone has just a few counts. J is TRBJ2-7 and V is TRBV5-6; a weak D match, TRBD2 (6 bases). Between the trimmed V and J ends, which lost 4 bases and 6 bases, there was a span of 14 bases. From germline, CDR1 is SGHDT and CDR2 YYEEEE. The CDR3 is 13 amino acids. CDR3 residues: CASSVPGTSEQYF. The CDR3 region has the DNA TGTGCCAGCAGCGTACCCGGGACTTCCGAGCAGTACTTC.

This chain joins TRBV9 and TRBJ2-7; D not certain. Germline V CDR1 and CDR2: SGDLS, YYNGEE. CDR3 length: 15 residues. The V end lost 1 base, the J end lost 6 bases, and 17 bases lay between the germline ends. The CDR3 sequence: CASSVSSNSPGEQYF. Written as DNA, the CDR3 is TGTGCCAGCAGCGTAAGTAGTAACAGCCCAGGCGAGCAGTACTTC. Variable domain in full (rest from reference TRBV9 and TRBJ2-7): DSGVTQTPKHLITATGQRVTLRCSPRSGDLSVYWYQQSLDQGLQFLIQYYNGEERAKGNILERFSAQQFPDLHSELNLSSLELGDSALYFCASSVSSNSPGEQYFGPGTRLTVT.

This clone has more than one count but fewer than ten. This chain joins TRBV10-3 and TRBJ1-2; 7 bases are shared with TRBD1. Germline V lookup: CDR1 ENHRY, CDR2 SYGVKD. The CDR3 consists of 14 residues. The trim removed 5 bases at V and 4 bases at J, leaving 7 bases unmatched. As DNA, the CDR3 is TGTGCCATCAGTAGGGACAGTTCTCTCTATGGCTACACCTTC. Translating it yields CAISRDSSLYGYTF.

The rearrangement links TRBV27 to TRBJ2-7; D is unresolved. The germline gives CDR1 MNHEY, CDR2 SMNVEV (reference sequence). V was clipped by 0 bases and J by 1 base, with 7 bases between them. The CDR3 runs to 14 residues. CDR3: CASSLSHGSYEQYF. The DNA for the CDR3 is TGTGCCAGCAGTTTATCTCACGGATCCTACGAGCAGTACTTC.